This T cell receptor (beta chain) is from a study of T cell repertoires in cytomegalovirus infection. The CDR3 has 15 residues. Germline V gene lookup returns CDR1 SGHVS and CDR2 FQNEAQ. V was trimmed by 1 base and J by 0 bases, leaving 7 bases between them. MiXCR, applied by TCRdb to the reads, yields one record per CDR3 protein. This sample has 300,000 to 400,000 distinct CDR3 sequences, with 9.5% found just once. Specimen: PBMCs. The V and J genes are TRBV7-8 and TRBJ2-1; D remains unclear. This clonotype was obtained from a human donor in good health (CMV status not recorded). Some clones in this sample may be carry-over from other donors' samples. CDR3 nucleotide sequence: TGTGCCAGCAGCTTAGAAGCCAACTCCTACAATGAGCAGTTCTTC. Translated, it gives CASSLEANSYNEQFF.